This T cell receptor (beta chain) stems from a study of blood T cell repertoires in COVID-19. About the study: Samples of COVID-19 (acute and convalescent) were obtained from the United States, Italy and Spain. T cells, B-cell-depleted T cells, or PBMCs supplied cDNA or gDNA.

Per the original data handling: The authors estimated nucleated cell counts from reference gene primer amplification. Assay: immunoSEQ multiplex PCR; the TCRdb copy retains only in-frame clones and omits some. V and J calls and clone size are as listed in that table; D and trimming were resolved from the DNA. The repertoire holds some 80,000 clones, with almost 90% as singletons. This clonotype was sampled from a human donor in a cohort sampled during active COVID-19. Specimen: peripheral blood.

CDR3 in amino acids: CASNRPGQVYEQYF. The CDR3 nucleotides are TGTGCCAGCAATCGACCGGGACAGGTCTACGAGCAGTACTTC. The chain recombines TRBV2 with TRBJ2-7; 8 bases match TRBD1. Germline V CDR1 and CDR2: SNHLY, FYNNEI. V trimming: 7 bases; J trimming: 3 bases; junction bases outside the gene matches: 8. CDR3 length: 14 amino acids.